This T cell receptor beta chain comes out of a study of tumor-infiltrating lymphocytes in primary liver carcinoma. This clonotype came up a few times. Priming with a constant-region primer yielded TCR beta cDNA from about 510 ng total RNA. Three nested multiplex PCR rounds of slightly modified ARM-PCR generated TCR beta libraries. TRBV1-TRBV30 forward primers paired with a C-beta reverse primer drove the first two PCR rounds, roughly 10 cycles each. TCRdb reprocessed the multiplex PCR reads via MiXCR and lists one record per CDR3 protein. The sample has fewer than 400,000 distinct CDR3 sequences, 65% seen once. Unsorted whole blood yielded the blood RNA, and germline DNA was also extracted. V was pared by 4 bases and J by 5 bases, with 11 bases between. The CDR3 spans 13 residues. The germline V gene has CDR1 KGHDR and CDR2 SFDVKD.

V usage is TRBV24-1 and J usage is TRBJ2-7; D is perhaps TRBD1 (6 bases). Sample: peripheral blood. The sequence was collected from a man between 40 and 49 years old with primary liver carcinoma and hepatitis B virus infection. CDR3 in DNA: TGTGCCACCAGTGAAAGGGGGTGGAACGAGCAGTACTTC. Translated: CATSERGWNEQYF.